This T cell receptor (beta chain) was sequenced for a study of preoperative IRX-2 immunotherapy in early breast cancer. Some clones are missing from TCRdb's copy, which holds only in-frame ones; the method was immunoSEQ multiplex PCR. In the table there are fewer than 40,000 clones, roughly nine tenths of which are singletons. The CDR3 runs to 14 residues. Treatment given: preoperative locoregional IRX-2 cytokine immunotherapy. Samples came from a phase Ib trial of preoperative locoregional IRX-2 cytokine immunotherapy. Sequenced material: tumor tissue, taken after IRX-2 immunotherapy. The clonotype was recovered from a human donor with breast cancer. The chain has TRBV1 and TRBJ1-5. TRBV1 represents a pseudogene. CDR3 bases: TGCGCCAGCAGCCAAGACCGCGGTAATCAGCCCCAGCATTTT. Amino acids: CASSQDRGNQPQHF.